The clone carrying this T cell receptor beta chain has a single count. What it binds is not known. The data were obtained in a study of OX40 agonist ivuxolimab in advanced cancers. Overall study context: The dose of intravenous ivuxolimab that patients received every 2 weeks ranged from 0.01 to 10 mg/kg. Patients were roughly 83% male with ages roughly 23 to 79, mean approximately 58. Points from the study as a whole: Those patients achieving a partial response at 0.1-3.0 mg/kg showed among the lowest clonal expansion.

Libraries were prepared by immunoSEQ multiplex PCR; TCRdb keeps only in-frame clonotypes and omits some of them. Among under 95,000 clones, around nine tenths were seen once, and the ten largest hold around 0.8%. Looked up from germline, CDR1 is SGHTA and CDR2 is FQGTGA. The CDR3 extends over 15 amino acids. The chain couples TRBV7-3 to TRBJ2-5; weak D call: TRBD2 (6 bases). The closer fit of TRBJ2-7 to the DNA end suggests the J call may be wrong. This sequence was found in an adult with an advanced solid tumor such as melanoma, head and neck, liver or kidney cancer. The specimen comprised CD4+ or CD8+ T cells sorted from blood, sampled in a trial of the OX40 agonist ivuxolimab. For the CDR3, the DNA is TGTGCCAGCAGCTTACTAGCGTACAGCTCCTACGAGCAGTACTTC. Amino acids: CASSLLAYSSYEQYF.